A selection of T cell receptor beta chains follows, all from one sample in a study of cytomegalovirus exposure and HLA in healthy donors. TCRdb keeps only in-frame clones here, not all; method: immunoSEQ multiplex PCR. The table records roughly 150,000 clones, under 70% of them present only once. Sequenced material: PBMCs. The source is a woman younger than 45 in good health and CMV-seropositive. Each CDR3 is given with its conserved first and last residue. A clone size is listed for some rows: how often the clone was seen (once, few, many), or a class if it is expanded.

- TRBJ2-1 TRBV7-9 CSSSFHTRSYNEQFF
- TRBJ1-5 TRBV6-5 CASSDTGDNQPQHF
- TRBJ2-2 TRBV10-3 CAISDSTGGGKAGELFF
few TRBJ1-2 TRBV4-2 CASSQADRTGYTF
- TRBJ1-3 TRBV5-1 CASSASFVSSGNTIYF
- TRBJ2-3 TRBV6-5 CGTREGPGDTQYF
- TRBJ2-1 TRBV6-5 CASRGLGQEVFEQFF
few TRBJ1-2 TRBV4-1 CASSHPGQGNYGYTF
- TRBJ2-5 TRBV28 CASSLALAGGQETQYF
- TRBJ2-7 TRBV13 CASSLGPSGPFSYEQYF
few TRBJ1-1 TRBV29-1 CSALVLREAFF
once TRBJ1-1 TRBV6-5 CASSGQGHTEAFF
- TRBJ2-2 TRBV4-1 CASSTRTSVNTGELFF
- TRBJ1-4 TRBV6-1 CASRWDRREKLFF
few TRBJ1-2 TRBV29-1 CSVEDVGRSAYGYTF
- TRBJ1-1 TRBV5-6 CASSQGALTEAFF
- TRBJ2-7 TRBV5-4 CASSLASESYEQYF
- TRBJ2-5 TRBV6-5 CACSLAGEETQYF
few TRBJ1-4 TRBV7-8 CASSLAGTGGPREKLFF
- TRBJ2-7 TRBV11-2 CASSLLGQSFSYEQYF
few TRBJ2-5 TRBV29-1 CSVEGQGSYF
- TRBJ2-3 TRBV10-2 CASSAEWESTDTQYF
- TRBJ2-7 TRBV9 CASSGGERDYEQYF
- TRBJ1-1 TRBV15 CATSLGQSNTEAFF
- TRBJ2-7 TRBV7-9 CASSLSGSSYEQYF
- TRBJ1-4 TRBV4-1 CASSQRPGQTEEKLFF
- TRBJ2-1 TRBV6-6 CASSARGSEQFF
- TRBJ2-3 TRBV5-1 CASSLLWVGGAAETQYF